The entry below gives a single TCR beta chain sequence along with its context. The CDR3 runs 14 residues. Deletions cut 2 bases from V and 5 bases from J, with 13 bases between. In germline, CDR1 is SGHRS, CDR2 YFSETQ. Only in-frame clones appear in the TCRdb table, and some are missing; sequencing was by immunoSEQ multiplex PCR. The top ten clones hold approximately 6.3% of a sample with about 130,000 clones, just under 95% of them seen once. This specimen comes from a study of T cell responses to AZD1222 COVID-19 vaccine. Specimen: peripheral blood, collected on day 0 of AZD1222 vaccination. The sequence came from an adult in good health. The chain links TRBV5-1 to TRBJ1-1; D is possibly TRBD1 (5 bases). CDR3 amino acids: CASSLYQGGTEAFF. The CDR3 nucleotides read TGCGCCAGCAGCTTATACCAGGGTGGTACTGAAGCTTTCTTT.